These T cell receptor beta chains were read from a single sample in a study of identical twins. TCRdb re-analysed the 5' RACE reads in MiXCR, keeping a single row per CDR3 protein. The sample comprises 1.5 million to 2 million distinct CDR3 sequences, roughly a third of which are singletons, and 0.25% to 0.3% rests with the top ten. The sequenced sample was cord blood. The receptors here all came from a newborn girl in good health. The CDR3 runs from the conserved cysteine through the conserved F or W. D genes are given only for firm matches. Expanded clones are given a class, and other clones once, few, many or no size at all.

TRBD2,TRBV27,14,few,TRBJ2-7,CASRPGLANNEQYF,TGTGCCAGCAGGCCGGGACTAGCAAACAATGAGCAGTACTTC
NA,TRBV5-1,13,few,TRBJ2-7,CASSLAQGGEQYF,TGCGCCAGCAGCTTGGCCCAGGGGGGCGAGCAGTACTTC
TRBD1,TRBV28,16,NA,TRBJ2-3,CASSLWGTGTTDTQYF,TGTGCCAGCAGTTTATGGGGGACAGGGACCACAGATACGCAGTATTTT
NA,TRBV6-6,15,many,TRBJ2-5,CASSYSDRNQETQYF,TGTGCCAGCAGTTACTCAGACAGGAACCAAGAGACCCAGTACTTC
TRBD1,TRBV7-2,17,few,TRBJ2-1,CASSQNPGQGTYNEQFF,TGTGCCAGCAGCCAGAATCCGGGACAGGGGACCTACAATGAGCAGTTCTTC
NA,TRBV20-1,16,NA,TRBJ2-7,CSARDGRLRELYEQYF,TGCAGTGCTAGAGATGGAAGACTGCGGGAACTCTACGAGCAGTACTTC
NA,TRBV12-3/TRBV12-4,16,NA,TRBJ2-3,CASSFASLSSADTQYF,TGTGCCAGCAGTTTCGCCTCCCTCTCTAGCGCGGATACGCAGTATTTT
NA,TRBV2,13,NA,TRBJ1-1,CASSDWRESEAFF,TGTGCCAGCAGTGACTGGAGGGAATCTGAAGCTTTCTTT
NA,TRBV10-3,16,many,TRBJ2-7,CAISESIGTFPYEQYF,TGTGCCATCAGTGAGTCGATTGGGACATTTCCCTACGAGCAGTACTTC
NA,TRBV20-1,15,NA,TRBJ2-7,CSASPFAKAVDEQYF,TGCAGTGCTAGCCCCTTCGCCAAGGCGGTAGATGAGCAGTACTTC
NA,TRBV20-1,13,few,TRBJ1-6,CSALTGRDSPLHF,TGCAGTGCTCTTACAGGGCGAGATTCACCCCTCCACTTT
NA,TRBV12-3/TRBV12-4,13,NA,TRBJ1-6,CASSLTAGVPLHF,TGTGCCAGCAGCCTAACCGCGGGCGTTCCCCTCCACTTT
TRBD1,TRBV7-9,17,NA,TRBJ1-2,CASSLDFGTGGAEGYTF,TGTGCCAGCAGCTTAGATTTCGGGACAGGGGGAGCAGAGGGCTACACCTTC
TRBD1,TRBV7-2,17,NA,TRBJ1-2,CASSHDRGKGTNYGYTF,TGTGCCAGCAGTCATGACAGGGGCAAGGGGACTAACTATGGCTACACCTTC
TRBD2,TRBV4-2,15,NA,TRBJ2-1,CASSQVFSGRVEQFF,TGTGCCAGCAGCCAAGTATTCAGCGGGAGGGTTGAGCAGTTCTTC
NA,TRBV10-3,12,NA,TRBJ2-5,CAIGPDPYERYF,TGTGCCATCGGTCCAGACCCCTACGAGCGGTACTTC
NA,TRBV30,11,NA,TRBJ2-7,CAWKGAYEQYF,TGTGCCTGGAAGGGCGCCTACGAGCAGTACTTC
NA,TRBV29-1,13,NA,TRBJ2-1,CSVAPGGFNEQFF,TGCAGCGTTGCCCCCGGAGGGTTTAATGAGCAGTTCTTC
TRBD2,TRBV27,15,NA,TRBJ2-1,CASSWSGLASNEQFF,TGTGCCAGCAGTTGGTCGGGACTAGCGTCAAATGAGCAGTTCTTC
TRBD2,TRBV3-1,19,NA,TRBJ2-3,CVSSLRVVAGITSTDTQYF,TGTGTCAGCAGCCTTCGGGTGGTAGCGGGAATAACTAGCACAGATACGCAGTATTTT
NA,TRBV10-3,15,NA,TRBJ1-6,CAISGVRAENSPLHF,TGTGCCATCAGTGGAGTCCGGGCTGAGAATTCACCCCTCCACTTT
NA,TRBV29-1,11,NA,TRBJ1-2,CSVDLTYGYTF,TGCAGCGTTGACCTCACTTATGGCTACACCTTC
TRBD1,TRBV6-6,16,NA,TRBJ2-5,CASSSRRDRGQETQYF,TGTGCCAGCAGTTCTCGCCGGGACAGGGGGCAAGAGACCCAGTACTTC